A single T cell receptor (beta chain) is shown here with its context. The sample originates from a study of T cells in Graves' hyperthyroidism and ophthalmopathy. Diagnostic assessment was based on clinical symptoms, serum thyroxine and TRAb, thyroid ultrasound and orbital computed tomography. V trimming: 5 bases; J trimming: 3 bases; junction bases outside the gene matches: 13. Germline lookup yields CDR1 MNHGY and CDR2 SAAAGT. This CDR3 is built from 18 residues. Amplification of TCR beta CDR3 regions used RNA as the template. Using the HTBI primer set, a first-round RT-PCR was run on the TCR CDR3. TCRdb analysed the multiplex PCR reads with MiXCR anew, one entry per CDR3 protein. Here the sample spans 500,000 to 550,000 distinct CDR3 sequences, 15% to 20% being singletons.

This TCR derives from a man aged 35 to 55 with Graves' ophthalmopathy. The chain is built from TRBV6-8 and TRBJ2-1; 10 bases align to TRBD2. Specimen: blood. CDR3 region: CASSRPIAGGPFYNEQFF. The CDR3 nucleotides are TGTGCCAGCAGTCGACCCATAGCGGGGGGCCCGTTCTACAATGAGCAGTTCTTC.